The 32 T cell receptor beta chains below all came from one sample that was sequenced in a study of blood T cell repertoires in COVID-19. Only in-frame clones appear in the TCRdb table, and some are missing; sequencing was by immunoSEQ multiplex PCR. The sample has approximately 100,000 clones; approximately 86% are singletons. Sequencing was done on a sample of peripheral blood. The origin of the receptors is an older man with active or convalescent COVID-19.

The CDR3, as DNA: TGTGCCAGCAGTTACTCTTTGCAGAATCCGACCTACGAGCAGTACTTC. Residues: CASSYSLQNPTYEQYF. The chain combines TRBV6-2 or TRBV6-3 with TRBJ2-7, with no clear D. V lost 0 bases, J lost 2 bases, and 14 bases lay in between. This CDR3 region has 16 residues. Germline CDR1 is MNHEY and CDR2 is SVGEGT.

This clone was observed a single time. The rearrangement joins TRBV6-2 or TRBV6-3 to TRBJ1-5; D is ambiguous. V shed 3 bases and J shed 0 bases, with 18 bases lying between them. The CDR3 has 18 residues. Germline loops: CDR1 MNHEY, CDR2 SVGEGT. In nucleotides, the CDR3 is TGTGCCAGCAGTTATCCAGGTTTTGCAATGGATAGCAATCAGCCCCAGCATTTT. It translates to CASSYPGFAMDSNQPQHF.

The chain recombines TRBV30 with TRBJ2-3; a weak D match, TRBD2 (6 bases). The germline V gene encodes CDR1 GTSNPN and CDR2 SVGIG (reference sequence). CDR3 length: 15 residues. V shed 0 bases and J shed 2 bases, with 12 bases lying between them. The CDR3 region is CAWSVPGLYTDTQYF. CDR3 nucleotide sequence: TGTGCCTGGAGTGTACCGGGACTTTACACAGATACGCAGTATTTT.

The rearrangement joins TRBV2 to TRBJ1-1; TRBD1 might be the D (6 bases). The CDR3 contains 12 residues. V was shortened by 7 bases and J by 10 bases, with 16 bases between the two germline ends. The germline V gene encodes CDR1 SNHLY and CDR2 FYNNEI. CDR3 nucleotides: TGTGCCAGCACGGGACACCCAACAGCAGCTTTCTTT. Its translation is CASTGHPTAAFF.

The rearrangement joins TRBV3-1 (or the pseudogene TRBV3-2) to TRBJ1-6, with D hard to call. The V gene's germline CDR1 is LGHDT and CDR2 YNNKEL (reference sequence). The CDR3 is 12 amino acids. V was cut by 3 bases and J by 12 bases, with 9 bases left in between. CDR3 loop: CASSQRAEPLHF. The CDR3 bases are TGTGCCAGCAGCCAGAGGGCAGAACCCCTCCACTTT.

V gene TRBV25-1 combines with J gene TRBJ2-3; no clear D. Germline loops: CDR1 MGHDK, CDR2 SYGVNS. The length of the CDR3 is 13 residues. V lost 8 bases and J lost 0, with 9 bases in between. The CDR3 is CASRRSSTDTQYF. CDR3 DNA: TGTGCCAGCCGGAGATCGAGCACAGATACGCAGTATTTT.

The gene calls are TRBV2 and TRBJ2-2; D ambiguous. The ends were cut back, 6 bases at V and 2 bases at J, with 13 bases in the middle. The CDR3 loop spans 15 amino acids. Per germline, CDR1 SNHLY and CDR2 FYNNEI. DNA for the CDR3: TGTGCCAGCAGGTTGGCGACACTTAACACCGGGGAGCTGTTTTTT. It is translated as CASRLATLNTGELFF.

V usage is TRBV10-3 and J usage is TRBJ1-2; D is undetermined. Germline values: CDR1 ENHRY, CDR2 SYGVKD. V was pared by 5 bases and J by 0 bases, with 13 bases between. The CDR3 length is 15 residues. The CDR3 sequence: CAISHEVKANYGYTF. Written as DNA, the CDR3 is TGTGCCATCAGTCACGAGGTTAAAGCTAACTATGGCTACACCTTC.

V gene TRBV7-2 combines with J gene TRBJ2-5, with TRBD2 identical over 9 bases. Per germline, CDR1 SGHTA and CDR2 FQGNSA. The CDR3 runs 14 residues. Trimming took 9 bases from V and 5 from J; bases not matched to a gene: 10. CDR3 sequence: CASTPGLAKETQYF. The CDR3 nucleotides are TGTGCCAGTACCCCGGGACTAGCTAAGGAGACCCAGTACTTC.

This clone showed up just once. This chain links TRBV5-1 with TRBJ2-2; 8 bases match TRBD1. V gave up 1 base and J gave up 7 bases; unmatched junction bases: 6. Germline V gene lookup returns CDR1 SGHRS and CDR2 YFSETQ. The CDR3 sequence is 15 residues long. The DNA of the CDR3 is TGCGCCAGCAGCTTGAGTCAGGGGGCGATCGGGGAGCTGTTTTTT. It encodes CASSLSQGAIGELFF.

This chain uses TRBV4-1 with TRBJ1-2; D is unclear. Per germline, CDR1 MGHRA and CDR2 YSYEKL. The CDR3 extends over 15 amino acids. Between the trimmed V and J ends, which lost 3 bases and 6 bases, there was a span of 17 bases. Written as DNA, the CDR3 is TGCGCCAGCAGCCACCCACCCGCGGGATTACATGGCTACACCTTC. The encoded protein is CASSHPPAGLHGYTF.

The V gene is TRBV27, the J gene TRBJ1-2; D is possibly TRBD1 (5 bases). Germline values: CDR1 MNHEY, CDR2 SMNVEV (reference sequence). There are 15 residues in the CDR3. Trimming removed 0 bases at V and 2 bases at J, with 10 bases between. This chain's CDR3 is CASSLSGGENYGYTF. In DNA, the CDR3 is TGTGCCAGCAGTTTATCCGGGGGGGAAAACTATGGCTACACCTTC.

In DNA, the CDR3 is TGTGCCAGCTCACCACCAATAAATGAAAAACTGTTTTTT. Its translation: CASSPPINEKLFF. This sequence joins TRBV18 and TRBJ1-4, with D uncertain. The V and J ends lost 0 bases and 5 bases respectively, with 4 bases between them. Germline V gene sequence: CDR1 KGHSH, CDR2 LQKENI. The CDR3 is 13 amino acids.

The chain is built from TRBV9 and TRBJ2-3, with 9 bases that match TRBD2. V was clipped by 7 bases and J by 3 bases; unmatched bases: 12. Germline V gene data show CDR1 as SGDLS and CDR2 as YYNGEE. The CDR3 loop spans 16 amino acids. The CDR3 sequence: CASAGGPGIGTDTQYF. CDR3 DNA sequence: TGTGCCAGCGCGGGGGGGCCGGGGATTGGTACAGATACGCAGTATTTT.

The chain has TRBV3-1 (or the pseudogene TRBV3-2) and TRBJ2-2; D perhaps matches TRBD1 (6 bases). The CDR3 runs 14 residues. V dropped 7 bases and J dropped 1 base, with 10 bases sitting between them. The V gene's germline CDR1 is LGHDT and CDR2 YNNKEL (reference sequence). In nucleotides, the CDR3 is TGTGCCAGCAAAGAACAGGGGAACACCGGGGAGCTGTTTTTT. Translation gives CASKEQGNTGELFF.

V is TRBV3-1 (or the pseudogene TRBV3-2) and J is TRBJ2-4; possible D gene TRBD1, 5 bases. Germline V lookup: CDR1 LGHDT, CDR2 YNNKEL (reference sequence). The CDR3 covers 15 residues. Trimming removed 3 bases at V and 3 bases at J, with 12 bases between. Here the CDR3 reads CASSHQGVDKNIQYF. The CDR3 coding sequence is TGTGCCAGCAGCCACCAGGGCGTAGACAAAAACATTCAGTACTTC.

The chain joins TRBV11-3 to TRBJ2-2; no clear D gene. CDR1 SGHNT and CDR2 YENEEA come from the germline V gene. CDR3 length: 13 amino acids. The V end lost 8 bases, the J end lost 3 bases, and 10 bases lay between the germline ends. The CDR3 bases are TGTGCCAGCGGCCGTACATACACCGGGGAGCTGTTTTTT. It specifies CASGRTYTGELFF.

The chain employs TRBV30 and TRBJ2-7; 14 bases match TRBD2. The CDR3 consists of 16 residues. The V segment lost 2 bases and the J segment 3 bases; nucleotides outside the gene matches: 6. CDR1 and CDR2 from the germline V gene are GTSNPN and SVGIG (reference sequence). The CDR3 is CAWSPGLAGGFYEQYF. In DNA, the CDR3 is TGTGCCTGGAGTCCCGGACTAGCGGGGGGTTTCTACGAGCAGTACTTC.

V usage is TRBV12-3 or TRBV12-4 and J usage is TRBJ2-3; D is unclear. V gave up 6 bases and J gave up 0 bases, with 7 bases separating them. This CDR3 contains 13 residues. The CDR3 nucleotides read TGTGCCAGCAGATTTTCTAGCACAGATACGCAGTATTTT. Translated: CASRFSSTDTQYF.

The genes are TRBV5-1 and TRBJ2-7, with TRBD2 matching 8 bases. CDR3 length: 15 amino acids. Germline CDR1 reads SGHRS; CDR2 reads YFSETQ. V gave up 4 bases and J gave up 3 bases; unmatched junction bases: 9. The DNA of the CDR3 is TGCGCCAGCAGCCCGGGACTAGTCCCATACTACGAGCAGTACTTC. The encoded protein is CASSPGLVPYYEQYF.

The chain joins TRBV19 to TRBJ1-2; D ambiguous. Germline assignment: CDR1 LNHDA and CDR2 SQIVND (reference sequence). This CDR3 is 14 amino acids long. Trimming left V 3 bases short and J 6 bases short, with 14 bases between. CDR3 in DNA: TGTGCCAGTAGTATTCAGGCCGGTCCCCATGGCTACACCTTC. This translates into CASSIQAGPHGYTF.

This chain links TRBV4-2 with TRBJ1-2; the D gene is possibly TRBD1 (5 bases). Germline CDR1 and CDR2: LGHNA and YNFKEQ. This CDR3 region has 15 residues. The V end was cut by 2 bases, the J end by 4 bases, with 14 bases between. CDR3 DNA sequence: TGTGCCAGCAGCCAACCTCTGGGGCCGATCTATGGCTACACCTTC. This encodes CASSQPLGPIYGYTF.

The rearrangement joins TRBV5-8 to TRBJ2-1, with D perhaps TRBD2 (5 bases). The CDR3 is 14 residues long. V lost 2 bases and J lost 3, with 9 bases in between. Germline loops: CDR1 SGHTS, CDR2 YDEGEE. The CDR3 loop reads CASSFPGYYNEQFF. The CDR3 bases are TGTGCCAGCAGCTTCCCGGGGTACTACAATGAGCAGTTCTTC.

The V and J genes are TRBV6-2 or TRBV6-3 and TRBJ2-1; 9 bases are a match to TRBD1. V gave up 4 bases and J gave up 4 bases; unmatched junction bases: 5. The length of the CDR3 is 15 residues. Germline CDR1 and CDR2: MNHEY and SVGEGT. The CDR3 region has the DNA TGTGCCAGCAGTTTCCCGGGACAGGGTTACAATGAGCAGTTCTTC. Protein: CASSFPGQGYNEQFF.

V usage is TRBV28 and J usage is TRBJ2-7; 7 bases map to TRBD1. V was pared by 6 bases and J by 3 bases, with 2 bases of the junction left unmatched. CDR1 and CDR2 (germline): MDHEN, SYDVKM. The CDR3 covers 12 residues. The CDR3 DNA reads TGTGCCAGCAGCCGACAGGGCTACGAGCAGTACTTC. This sequence encodes CASSRQGYEQYF. Supplemented by reference TRBV28 and TRBJ2-7, the full variable domain reads DVKVTQSSRYLVKRTGEKVFLECVQDMDHENMFWYRQDPGLGLRLIYFSYDVKMKEKGDIPEGYSVSREKKERFSLILESASTNQTSMYLCASSRQGYEQYFGPGTRLTVT.

J is TRBJ1-1 and V is TRBV27, with TRBD1 identical over 8 bases. CDR1 is MNHEY, CDR2 SMNVEV, per germline (reference sequence). After removal of 5 bases from V and 1 base from J, the junction contained 6 bases not matched to a gene. The CDR3 runs to 15 residues. In DNA, the CDR3 is TGTGCCAGCAGTCCCCGACAGGGGACGAACACTGAAGCTTTCTTT. Translated: CASSPRQGTNTEAFF.

This clone was seen just once. The chain has TRBV11-2 and TRBJ1-2; no definite D call. Germline assignment: CDR1 SGHAT and CDR2 FQNNGV. V was pared by 5 bases and J by 3 bases, with 13 bases between. The CDR3 sequence is 14 residues long. CDR3 sequence reads: CASSLGGNHYGYTF. The CDR3 DNA reads as TGTGCCAGCAGCCTAGGAGGGAACCACTATGGCTACACCTTC.

The gene calls are TRBV4-1 and TRBJ1-1; no reliable D call. This CDR3 is built from 16 residues. The V end lost 2 bases, the J end lost 1 base, and 14 bases lay between the germline ends. CDR1 and CDR2 from the germline V gene are MGHRA and YSYEKL. The CDR3 bases are TGCGCCAGCAGCCAACACGAGGGCCTTCAGAACACTGAAGCTTTCTTT. The encoded protein is CASSQHEGLQNTEAFF.

The rearrangement joins TRBV20-1 to TRBJ2-7, with D possibly TRBD1 on 6 matching bases. The ends were cut back, 6 bases at V and 7 bases at J, with 13 bases in the middle. Germline lookup yields CDR1 DFQATT and CDR2 SNEGSKA (reference sequence). CDR3 length equals 11 residues. The CDR3 DNA follows: TGCAGTGCCTCCGGGACAAGAGAGCAGTACTTC. Translating gives CSASGTREQYF.

The V and J genes are TRBV3-1 (or the pseudogene TRBV3-2) and TRBJ2-1; 13 bases align to TRBD2. CDR1 LGHDT and CDR2 YNNKEL come from the germline V gene (reference sequence). Trimming cost V 3 bases and J 4 bases; bases outside gene matches: 0. The CDR3 extends over 15 amino acids. CDR3 coding DNA: TGTGCCAGCAGCCAGACTAGCGGGGGGTACAATGAGCAGTTCTTC. Its translation is CASSQTSGGYNEQFF.

The chain recombines TRBV5-4 with TRBJ1-1, with D unclear. Looked up from germline, CDR1 is SGHNT and CDR2 is YYREEE (reference sequence). Trimming left V 0 bases short and J 0 bases short, with 9 bases between. This CDR3 region has 15 residues. The DNA of the CDR3 is TGTGCCAGCAGCTTGGGGAGGCCCATGAACACTGAAGCTTTCTTT. It translates to CASSLGRPMNTEAFF.

The V call is TRBV7-9, the J call TRBJ1-2; possible D gene TRBD1, 6 bases. The V end lost 3 bases, the J end lost 5 bases, and 10 bases lay between the germline ends. Germline V lookup: CDR1 SEHNR, CDR2 FQNEAQ (reference sequence). CDR3 length equals 13 residues. CDR3 in DNA: TGTGCCAGCAGCTTGGGACATCTATATGGCTACACCTTC. This encodes CASSLGHLYGYTF.